A selection of T cell receptor beta chains follows, all from one sample in a study of early T cells in non-severe SARS-CoV-2 infection. In TCRdb, the 5' RACE reads were re-called with MiXCR into one record per CDR3 protein. The table lists around 84,000 distinct CDR3 sequences, about 12% of them singletons. Sequencing was performed on whole blood. These receptors were collected from an adult who was a healthcare worker with PCR-confirmed SARS-CoV-2 infection or an uninfected control (not recorded which). The CDR3 runs from the conserved cysteine through the conserved F or W. A D gene is named only where the DNA matches it firmly. A row's size may be missing; if present it is once, few, many or a size class.

TRBD1,TRBJ2-7,TRBV7-3,.,TGTGCCAGCAGCCCCTCAGGGGGACAGGGCTACGAGCAGTACTTC,CASSPSGGQGYEQYF
TRBD2,TRBJ2-4,TRBV7-6,many,TGTGCCAGCAGCTTAAAGGGCCTTACTGGACTAGCGGGGGCCAAAGCCAAAAACATTCAGTACTTC,CASSLKGLTGLAGAKAKNIQYF
.,TRBJ2-1,TRBV5-4,few,TGTGCCAGCAGCTTGGGTCCCGCCGCAAATGAGCAGTTCTTC,CASSLGPAANEQFF
.,TRBJ2-1,TRBV5-5,.,TGTGCCAGCAGCAACCTTAGTGGCATTGAGCAGTTCTTC,CASSNLSGIEQFF
TRBD2,TRBJ2-1,TRBV28,.,TGTGCCAGCATTGCGCTAATAGCGGGGGACCGACGAGATGAGCAGTTCTTC,CASIALIAGDRRDEQFF
TRBD1,TRBJ2-7,TRBV6-6,.,TGTGCCAGCAGTTTCAGGGAGCCAGGGGGTGGAGAGCAGTACTTC,CASSFREPGGGEQYF
TRBD1,TRBJ2-1,TRBV7-9,few,TGTGCCAGCAGCTCGACGCCGGGACAGGGGGCGCAGAATGAGCAGTTCTTC,CASSSTPGQGAQNEQFF
.,TRBJ2-7,TRBV20-1,.,TGCAGTGCTAGTCGTCGATCCTCTCTGACCCTCGAGCAGTACTTC,CSASRRSSLTLEQYF
.,TRBJ2-7,TRBV5-5,.,TGTGCCAGCAGCTTGGGCCCCCCCGAGCAGTACTTC,CASSLGPPEQYF
TRBD1,TRBJ2-7,TRBV12-3/TRBV12-4,many,TGTGCCAGCAGTTTAGGCGAGTGGGACAGAGCCTACGAGCAGTACTTC,CASSLGEWDRAYEQYF
.,TRBJ1-1,TRBV6-5,many,TGTGCCAGCAGTCCCCCCCTGGGGGGGGAAGCTTTCTTT,CASSPPLGGEAFF
.,TRBJ1-2,TRBV7-9,few,TGTGCCAGCAGCCAGGGGCCGAATGGCTATGGCTACACCTTC,CASSQGPNGYGYTF
.,TRBJ2-1,TRBV3-1,many,TGTGCCAGCAGCCAAGAACGCTTGGGGGGACGATACTCCTACAATGAGCAGTTCTTC,CASSQERLGGRYSYNEQFF
TRBD2,TRBJ2-3,TRBV20-1,.,TGCAGTGCCATGGGACTAGCGGTCACAGATACGCAGTATTTT,CSAMGLAVTDTQYF
.,TRBJ2-5,TRBV2,many,TGTGCCAGCAGACGGGACGGCGACCAAGAGACCCAGTACTTC,CASRRDGDQETQYF
.,TRBJ2-1,TRBV6-5,.,TGTGCCAGCAGTCATCAAGAGCAGTTCTTC,CASSHQEQFF
TRBD1,TRBJ1-2,TRBV7-3,few,TGTGCCAGCAGCCTACACGGGACAGTCTATGGCTACACCTTC,CASSLHGTVYGYTF
TRBD1,TRBJ2-2,TRBV20-1,few,TGCAGTGCTAGAGTTACAGGGGCGAACACCGGGGAGCTGTTTTTT,CSARVTGANTGELFF
TRBD2,TRBJ2-1,TRBV20-1,many,TGCAGTGCTTCTTGGGGTTTTCTGGGAGCGGGAGGTCGATATGAGCAGTTCTTC,CSASWGFLGAGGRYEQFF
.,TRBJ2-2,TRBV18,few,TGTGCCAGCTCACCACCCAGGGTCGACACCGGGGAGCTGTTTTTT,CASSPPRVDTGELFF
TRBD2,TRBJ2-3,TRBV7-9,.,TGTGCCAGCAGCTTAGAAGCGAAGCGGGGTTTTGCGTATACGCAGTATTTT,CASSLEAKRGFAYTQYF
.,TRBJ1-1,TRBV6-5,.,TGTGCCAGCAGCCGTTACGGGGGACGAGCGGGCACTGAAGCTTTCTTT,CASSRYGGRAGTEAFF
.,TRBJ1-1,TRBV29-1,many,TGCAGCGAGTCTCAAGCGAACACTGAAGCTTTCTTT,CSESQANTEAFF
.,TRBJ1-6,TRBV15,.,TGTGCCACCAGCAGAGGACTGGGCAATAATTCACCCCTCCACTTT,CATSRGLGNNSPLHF
TRBD1,TRBJ2-1,TRBV7-3,many,TGTGCCAGCAGCCAGACAGGGGAGGCAGCAGGAGAGCAGTTCTTC,CASSQTGEAAGEQFF
.,TRBJ2-7,TRBV5-6,many,TGTGCCAGCAGCTTGGCCGGGACACCCTACGAGCAGTACTTC,CASSLAGTPYEQYF
.,TRBJ2-3,TRBV9,few,TGTGCCAGCAGCGTAGTAGGGGAAGATACGCAGTATTTT,CASSVVGEDTQYF
TRBD1,TRBJ2-3,TRBV20-1,.,TGCAGTGCCCGGGACAGATTCACAGATACGCAGTATTTT,CSARDRFTDTQYF
TRBD1,TRBJ2-7,TRBV11-3,few,TGTGCCAGCAGCTTAGATGGGACAGGGGGCGCCTACGAGCAGTACTTC,CASSLDGTGGAYEQYF
.,TRBJ2-1,TRBV10-3,once,TGTGCCATCAGTGGGTCGCCGGTTGAGAATGAGCAGTTCTTC,CAISGSPVENEQFF
.,TRBJ2-1,TRBV4-1,many,TGCGCCAGCAGCCAAAGTCTTATGGGAGGTGCTAGTTCGTACAATGAGCAGTTCTTC,CASSQSLMGGASSYNEQFF
TRBD2,TRBJ2-5,TRBV7-8,many,TGTGCCAGCTCCCTAGCGGGCAAGGGGCCTGGAGAGACCCAGTACTTC,CASSLAGKGPGETQYF
.,TRBJ1-1,TRBV2,.,TGTGCCAGCAGTGAACGCGGGAACACTGAAGCTTTCTTT,CASSERGNTEAFF
.,TRBJ1-4,TRBV7-9,.,TGTGCCAGCGGGGCGTTGGCCCGGAATGAAAAACTGTTTTTT,CASGALARNEKLFF
TRBD2,TRBJ2-4,TRBV30,few,TGTGCCTGGAACCAGCGGGGCGGAAGCATTCAGTACTTC,CAWNQRGGSIQYF
.,TRBJ1-2,TRBV27,many,TGTGCCAGCAGTCAAAGTACGGGTCTTTCTGTCTATGGCTACACCTTC,CASSQSTGLSVYGYTF
.,TRBJ2-7,TRBV18,few,TGTGCCAGCTCACCATCCTCGACGGCGACCTACGAGCAGTACTTC,CASSPSSTATYEQYF
.,TRBJ2-4,TRBV28,many,TGTGCCAGCAGGGGGGAAAGCGTAGCCAAAAACATTCAGTACTTC,CASRGESVAKNIQYF
TRBD1,TRBJ2-1,TRBV11-3,many,TGTGCCAGCAGCCCCCAGACAGGGTACAATGAGCAGTTCTTC,CASSPQTGYNEQFF
.,TRBJ2-7,TRBV11-3,.,TGTGCCAGCGGGGCGGTCCAATACGAGCAGTACTTC,CASGAVQYEQYF
.,TRBJ1-4,TRBV11-2,.,TGTGCCAGCAGCTTAGCCGGACAAAGTGAAAAACTGTTTTTT,CASSLAGQSEKLFF
.,TRBJ1-5,TRBV18,many,TGTGCCAGCTCACCGGGGGCCTTGAGCAATCAGCCCCAGCATTTT,CASSPGALSNQPQHF
.,TRBJ1-1,TRBV15,many,TGTGCCACCAGCAGAGATCAGGGAACCACTGAAGCTTTCTTT,CATSRDQGTTEAFF
.,TRBJ1-5,TRBV18,many,TGTGCCAGCTCTCTAACCCGAGCGGAGAGCAATCAGCCCCAGCATTTT,CASSLTRAESNQPQHF
TRBD1,TRBJ1-2,TRBV29-1,few,TGCAGCGCCCTGGGACAGGGTGGCGGCTACACCTTC,CSALGQGGGYTF